The T cell receptor (beta chain) described here comes from a study of blood T cells in healthy people across ages. A sample-barcoded 5' primer and a J-beta primer mix were used in a second PCR of roughly 6 to 12 cycles. TCRdb analysed the 5' RACE reads with MiXCR anew, one entry per CDR3 protein. Altogether hundreds of thousands of distinct CDR3 sequences are present, just over 55% being singletons, with the ten largest covering roughly 25%. CDR3 length: 14 amino acids. Germline V gene data show CDR1 as LGHNA and CDR2 as YNFKEQ. Trimming cost V 4 bases and J 0 bases, with 7 bases left between them. The sequence was obtained from a middle-aged man in good health. The sequencing sample was made of blood. The chain recombines TRBV4-2 with TRBJ2-1, with no clear D. As DNA, the CDR3 is TGTGCCAGCAGCCGAGGCCGCTCCTACAATGAGCAGTTCTTC. Its translation is CASSRGRSYNEQFF.